There are many counts of the clone carrying this T cell receptor (beta chain). The antigen is not known. V lost 1 base, J lost 1 base, and 10 bases lay in between. Germline CDR1 and CDR2: DFQATT and SNEGSKA (reference sequence). The CDR3 runs to 14 residues. This specimen comes from a study of neurological immune-mediated disorders. As for the study in general: Multiple sclerosis patients numbered roughly 35, of whom about 31 were relapsing-remitting and 3 secondary progressive.

TCRdb re-derived calls from the 5' RACE reads in MiXCR, one entry per CDR3 protein. This repertoire shows over 60,000 distinct CDR3 sequences, around 5% found once; its top ten account for 2.5% to 3%. Regarding the study as a whole: Phylogenetic grouping put 18 of 34 multiple sclerosis patients' repertoires into one related-CDR3 cluster, a possible signature. The study found no CDR3 amino acid sequences shared by expanded clones across subjects, suggesting private repertoires in all groups.

The sample taken for sequencing was PBMCs. The receptor comes from a woman aged 25 to 39 with multiple sclerosis. The rearrangement links TRBV20-1 to TRBJ1-2; no firm D call. CDR3 DNA sequence: TGCAGTGCTAGAGGGGCGGGATTTAACTATGGCTACACCTTC. Its protein product is CSARGAGFNYGYTF.